These T cell receptor beta chains were read from a single sample in a study of regulatory T cells in long-lasting Graves disease. One entry per CDR3 protein results from TCRdb running MiXCR on the multiplex PCR reads. The data hold about 450,000 distinct CDR3 sequences, with about 15% observed a single time. The data also belong to a second study, concerning T cells in Graves' hyperthyroidism and ophthalmopathy.

Material: peripheral blood mononuclear cells (PBMCs), obtained at new diagnosis, from a patient treated with antithyroid drugs. These receptors came from a woman in her 30s with Graves disease. CDR3s include the opening cysteine and the closing phenylalanine or tryptophan. The D gene is left open where the match is weak. Expanded clones are given a class, and other clones once, few, many or no size at all.

size	V	D	J	CDR3	DNA
few	TRBV2	TRBD1	TRBJ2-5	CASSRTRTGRETQYF	TGTGCCAGCAGCCGGACCCGGACAGGGCGAGAGACCCAGTACTTC
NA	TRBV9	NA	TRBJ1-6	CASSVVEDSPLHF	TGTGCCAGCAGCGTAGTTGAGGATTCACCCCTCCACTTT
many	TRBV28	NA	TRBJ2-1	CASSLSPPGAREQFF	TGTGCCAGCAGTTTATCCCCTCCTGGAGCACGGGAGCAGTTCTTC
NA	TRBV10-1	TRBD2	TRBJ2-2	CASGQRESHTGELFF	TGCGCCAGCGGTCAGCGGGAGAGCCACACCGGGGAGCTGTTCTTT
many	TRBV20-1	NA	TRBJ2-7	CSAIGVIRSYEQYF	TGCAGTGCTATTGGGGTTATAAGGTCCTACGAGCAGTACTTC
NA	TRBV4-2	NA	TRBJ1-3	CASSPFDRSSGNTIYF	TGTGCCAGCAGCCCATTCGACAGGAGCAGTGGAAACACCATATATTTT
many	TRBV29-1	NA	TRBJ1-1	CSVAPAFAGVGTEAFF	TGCAGCGTTGCTCCCGCTTTTGCAGGGGTCGGCACTGAAGCTTTCTTT
many	TRBV7-8	TRBD2	TRBJ2-7	CASRPTGTSGLNAEQYF	TGTGCCAGCAGACCCACCGGGACTAGCGGACTGAATGCCGAGCAGTACTTC
many	TRBV30	NA	TRBJ2-2	CAWVMGNTGELFF	TGTGCCTGGGTAATGGGGAACACCGGGGAGCTGTTTTTT
NA	TRBV27	NA	TRBJ1-5	CASSFRDGLEPQHF	TGTGCCAGCAGTTTCCGGGACGGCCTTGAGCCCCAGCATTTT
few	TRBV6-5	NA	TRBJ2-7	CASSYSLYEQYF	TGTGCCAGCAGTTACTCTCTCTACGAGCAGTACTTC
NA	TRBV12-3/TRBV12-4	NA	TRBJ2-1	CASIYRSSDEQFF	TGTGCCAGCATTTACCGGTCGAGTGATGAGCAGTTCTTC
many	TRBV30	TRBD1	TRBJ2-7	CAWTPGTGAYEQYF	TGTGCCTGGACTCCCGGGACAGGGGCCTACGAGCAGTACTTC
NA	TRBV29-1	NA	TRBJ2-4	CSVGDTNIQYF	TGCAGCGTCGGGGACACGAACATTCAGTACTTC
NA	TRBV14	NA	TRBJ2-2	CASSQIRGTGELFF	TGTGCCAGCAGCCAAATAAGGGGGACCGGGGAGCTGTTTTTT
many	TRBV28	TRBD2	TRBJ2-1	CASSSGRAYNEQFF	TGTGCCAGCTCTAGCGGGAGAGCGTACAATGAGCAGTTCTTC
NA	TRBV15	NA	TRBJ2-1	CATSPQGRHNEQFF	TGTGCCACCAGCCCCCAGGGTAGGCACAATGAGCAGTTCTTC
many	TRBV29-1	NA	TRBJ2-1	CSVEGQSQFEQFF	TGCAGCGTTGAGGGACAATCCCAATTTGAGCAGTTCTTC
many	TRBV4-3	NA	TRBJ1-5	CASSQVLEGNQPQHF	TGCGCCAGCAGCCAAGTTTTGGAGGGAAATCAGCCCCAGCATTTT
many	TRBV5-5	NA	TRBJ1-2	CASSESTDGYTF	TGTGCCAGCAGTGAATCAACTGATGGCTACACCTTC
many	TRBV14	NA	TRBJ1-1	CASSQDPRRAGAWNTEAFF	TGTGCCAGCAGCCAAGACCCCCGCCGGGCAGGCGCCTGGAACACTGAAGCTTTCTTT
NA	TRBV12-3/TRBV12-4	NA	TRBJ2-7	CASSLRFSEQYF	TGTGCCAGCAGTCTACGTTTTAGCGAGCAGTACTTC
many	TRBV6-1	NA	TRBJ2-2	CASSEVDATNTGELFF	TGTGCCAGCAGTGAAGTGGACGCAACGAACACCGGGGAGCTGTTTTTT
many	TRBV19	NA	TRBJ1-1	CASSIAYGGLRNTEAFF	TGTGCCAGTAGTATCGCCTACGGGGGACTGAGGAACACTGAAGCTTTCTTT
many	TRBV7-2	TRBD1	TRBJ1-2	CASSPWRGRLNNYGYTF	TGTGCCAGCAGCCCATGGAGGGGGCGCCTCAATAACTATGGCTACACCTTC
many	TRBV5-1	NA	TRBJ1-1	CASSLGASGTEAFF	TGCGCCAGCAGCTTGGGCGCATCTGGCACTGAAGCTTTCTTT
few	TRBV29-1	NA	TRBJ1-4	CSASSLAEKLFF	TGCAGCGCTTCATCACTTGCTGAAAAACTGTTTTTT